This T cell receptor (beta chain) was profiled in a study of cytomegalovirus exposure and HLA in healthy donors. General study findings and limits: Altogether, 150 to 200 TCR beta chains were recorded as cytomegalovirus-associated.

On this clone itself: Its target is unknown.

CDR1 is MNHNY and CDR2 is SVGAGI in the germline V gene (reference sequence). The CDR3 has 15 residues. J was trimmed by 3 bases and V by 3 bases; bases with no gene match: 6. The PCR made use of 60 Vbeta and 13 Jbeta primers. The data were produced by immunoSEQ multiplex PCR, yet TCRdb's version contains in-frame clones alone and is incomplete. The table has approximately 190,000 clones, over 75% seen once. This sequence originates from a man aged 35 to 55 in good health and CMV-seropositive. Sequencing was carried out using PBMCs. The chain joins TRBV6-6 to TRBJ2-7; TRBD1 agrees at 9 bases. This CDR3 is CASSYPDRGGYEQYF. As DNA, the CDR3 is TGTGCCAGCAGTTATCCAGACAGGGGGGGCTACGAGCAGTACTTC.